A selection of T cell receptor beta chains follows, all from one sample in a study of cytomegalovirus exposure and HLA in healthy donors. Profiling relied on immunoSEQ multiplex PCR, and the TCRdb table lists in-frame clones only, not all of them. The sample consists of under 200,000 clones, roughly 80% of them appearing once. The sample was PBMCs. The receptors here all came from a male donor in good health and CMV-seronegative. Each CDR3 is given with its conserved first and last residue. Fields, in order: V gene, J gene, D gene, clone size, CDR3 DNA, CDR3 protein. The D gene is left open where the match is weak. Clone size is not always given. Where it is, it says once, few, many or a class for expanded clones.

TRBV7-9,TRBJ1-1,.,.,TGTGCCAGCAGCTCCTGGGGGCAACACACTGAAGCTTTCTTT,CASSSWGQHTEAFF
TRBV19,TRBJ1-3,.,.,TGTGCCAGTAGTGCCGGGGTTACTGGAAACACCATATATTTT,CASSAGVTGNTIYF
TRBV9,TRBJ2-7,TRBD1,once,TGTGCCAGCAGCGCCTCGGGACAGGGGGCCGGCGAGCAGTACTTC,CASSASGQGAGEQYF
TRBV5-4,TRBJ2-3,TRBD2,.,TGTGCCAGCAGCTTGAGGACTAGCGGGGTCGGAGATACGCAGTATTTT,CASSLRTSGVGDTQYF
TRBV7-6,TRBJ1-5,.,.,TGTGCCAGCAGCGCAAGCCTCGACAGGTCTGGGCAGCCCCAGCATTTT,CASSASLDRSGQPQHF
TRBV25-1,TRBJ2-7,TRBD1,.,TGTGCCAGCGCGACTCCCGGGACAGGTTCCTACGAGCAGTACTTC,CASATPGTGSYEQYF
TRBV5-6,TRBJ2-7,.,few,TGTGCCAGCAGCTGGGTCGGGGGGCGGTCCTACGAGCAGTACTTC,CASSWVGGRSYEQYF
TRBV7-6,TRBJ2-1,TRBD2,.,TGTGCCAGCAGCTTCGATGCGGGAGTAGGAAATGAGCAGTTCTTC,CASSFDAGVGNEQFF
TRBV6-1,TRBJ1-1,.,.,TGTGCCAGCAGTGATTACGGGATGAACACTGAAGCTTTCTTT,CASSDYGMNTEAFF
TRBV6-6,TRBJ1-5,TRBD1,.,TGTGCCAGCAGTGCGGGACAGGGGCATCAGCCCCAGCATTTT,CASSAGQGHQPQHF
TRBV4-3,TRBJ1-2,.,.,TGCGCCAGCAGCCAAGGCCGGGAGTCCTATGGCTACACCTTC,CASSQGRESYGYTF
TRBV6-5,TRBJ2-2,.,.,TGTGCCAGCAGTTACGCCACAGGGTCAACCGGGGAGCTGTTTTTT,CASSYATGSTGELFF
TRBV11-2,TRBJ1-1,.,.,TGTGCCAGCAGCTCCCGGGGGGCTAACACTGAAGCTTTCTTT,CASSSRGANTEAFF
TRBV28,TRBJ1-4,.,.,TGTGCCAGCACCACAACTAATGAAAAACTGTTTTTT,CASTTTNEKLFF
TRBV6-5,TRBJ2-5,.,.,TGTGCCAGCAGTTCCCAGGGTAGAGAGACCCAGTACTTC,CASSSQGRETQYF
TRBV10-3,TRBJ1-2,.,.,TGTGCCATCAGTGAGTCGCAGGGTGGCGGCTACACCTTC,CAISESQGGGYTF
TRBV5-3,TRBJ2-2,TRBD2,.,TGTGCCAGAAGATCTAGCGGGATAAGATTGGGCGGGGAGCTGTTTTTT,CARRSSGIRLGGELFF
TRBV7-9,TRBJ1-1,.,.,TGTGCCAGCAGCTTAGACGGTGACACTGAAGCTTTCTTT,CASSLDGDTEAFF
TRBV7-8,TRBJ2-7,.,.,TGTGCCAGCAGCTTAGTGGCCGATTTGTCCTACGAGCAGTACTTC,CASSLVADLSYEQYF